One sample yielded the 32 T cell receptor beta chains listed below, sequenced in a study of shared clonotypes between healthy human individuals. Libraries were prepared by immunoSEQ multiplex PCR; TCRdb keeps only in-frame clonotypes and omits some of them. The sample consists of more than 2 million clones, more than 90% of them appearing once. The specimen sequenced was naive CD4+ T cells sorted from blood. The subset is: CD45RA+ positively selected. These receptors originate from a man aged 18 to 29 in good health.

The chain couples TRBV2 to TRBJ2-7; TRBD1 agrees at 10 bases. V lost 5 bases to trimming and J lost 2 bases; unmatched junction nucleotides: 9. The CDR3 has 16 amino acids. Germline V gives CDR1 SNHLY, CDR2 FYNNEI. The CDR3 sequence: CASSRRTGGPTYEQYF. CDR3 nucleotides: TGTGCCAGCAGTCGAAGGACAGGGGGACCCACCTACGAGCAGTACTTC.

The chain couples TRBV6-5 to TRBJ1-1; the match to TRBD1 covers 8 bases. The germline V gene encodes CDR1 MNHEY and CDR2 SVGAGI. The CDR3 loop spans 13 amino acids. V lost 4 bases to trimming and J lost 6 bases; unmatched junction nucleotides: 4. Written as DNA, the CDR3 is TGTGCCAGCAGTTTCAGGGGGCGAGCTGAAGCTTTCTTT. This translates into CASSFRGRAEAFF.

The chain joins TRBV27 to TRBJ1-4; D gene uncertain. V lost 1 base, J lost 8 bases, and 11 bases lay in between. Germline CDR1 is MNHEY and CDR2 is SMNVEV (reference sequence). There are 14 residues in the CDR3. The CDR3 nucleotides read TGTGCCAGCAGTTTATTGATGGGAAGGGAAAAACTGTTTTTT. The encoded protein is CASSLLMGREKLFF.

CDR3 in DNA: TGTGCCATCAGTGAGATGGGGACAGGCAATCAGCCCCAGCATTTT. It encodes CAISEMGTGNQPQHF. V and J are TRBV10-3 and TRBJ1-5, with 7 bases identical to TRBD1. The germline gives CDR1 ENHRY, CDR2 SYGVKD. The V segment lost 2 bases and the J segment 2 bases; nucleotides outside the gene matches: 3. The length of the CDR3 is 15 residues.

As concerns this clone: The sample carries other DNA sequences with the same CDR3. V and J are TRBV7-2 and TRBJ2-3; the D is unclear. The V gene lost 4 bases and the J gene lost 1 base, with 3 bases spanning the gap. Germline V lookup: CDR1 SGHTA, CDR2 FQGNSA. This CDR3 contains 12 residues. This CDR3 reads CASSSRTDTQYF. CDR3 bases: TGTGCCAGCAGCTCTCGCACAGATACGCAGTATTTT.

The chain carries TRBV7-2 and TRBJ1-2, with D possibly being TRBD1 (6 bases). Germline values: CDR1 SGHTA, CDR2 FQGNSA. V was pared by 1 base and J by 9 bases, with 12 bases between. The CDR3 contains 13 residues. In nucleotides, the CDR3 is TGTGCCAGCAGCTTAGGACAGGCGGCAAGCTACACCTTC. It codes for CASSLGQAASYTF.

V usage is TRBV27 and J usage is TRBJ2-5, with a possible D match to TRBD1 (6 bases). V was cut by 5 bases and J by 2 bases, with 12 bases left in between. The CDR3 extends over 14 amino acids. Per the germline V gene, CDR1 is MNHEY and CDR2 is SMNVEV (reference sequence). As DNA, the CDR3 is TGTGCCAGCAGTCCAATGACAGGACAAGAGACCCAGTACTTC. Translated: CASSPMTGQETQYF.

The V and J genes are TRBV30 and TRBJ2-7, with D possibly called TRBD1 or TRBD2 (5 bases each). V was cut by 2 bases and J by 5 bases, with 13 bases left in between. Germline loops: CDR1 GTSNPN, CDR2 SVGIG (reference sequence). The CDR3 contains 13 residues. CDR3: CAWSNQGPDEQYF. The DNA for the CDR3 is TGTGCCTGGAGTAATCAGGGACCCGACGAGCAGTACTTC.

The table lists this clone with a few counts. Other DNA sequences of this sample code for an identical CDR3. This chain connects TRBV7-2 to TRBJ1-2, with D possibly TRBD1 on 6 matching bases. CDR3 size: 13 residues. V gave up 5 bases and J gave up 1 base, with 8 bases separating them. CDR1 is SGHTA and CDR2 is FQGNSA in the germline V gene. The CDR3 coding sequence is TGTGCCAGCAGCCCGGACAGTAACTATGGCTACACCTTC. This translates into CASSPDSNYGYTF.

This clone is a singleton in its sample. The V and J genes are TRBV7-9 and TRBJ2-3; D uncertain. The germline V and J ends were trimmed by 1 base and 0 bases, with 14 bases remaining between them. The CDR3 covers 17 residues. Germline CDR1 is SEHNR and CDR2 is FQNEAQ (reference sequence). The DNA for the CDR3 is TGTGCCAGCAGCTTAGATTCGGGCGCACTCAGCACAGATACGCAGTATTTT. It specifies CASSLDSGALSTDTQYF.

This clone was detected once. This sequence joins TRBV19 and TRBJ2-4; possibly TRBD1 for D (5 bases). The CDR3 runs 14 residues. Trimming pared 1 base from V and 6 bases from J, leaving 10 bases between. Per the germline V gene, CDR1 is LNHDA and CDR2 is SQIVND (reference sequence). CDR3 loop: CASSIVTDRNIQYF. CDR3 DNA sequence: TGTGCCAGTAGTATAGTCACAGACAGAAACATTCAGTACTTC.

The chain carries TRBV2 and TRBJ1-5; D call uncertain. Germline-derived CDR1 and CDR2 are SNHLY and FYNNEI. V was trimmed by 1 base and J by 0 bases, leaving 16 bases between them. The CDR3 runs to 18 residues. The CDR3 is CASSEGTVAPYSNQPQHF. The CDR3 DNA follows: TGTGCCAGCAGTGAAGGGACGGTGGCCCCTTATAGCAATCAGCCCCAGCATTTT.

V is TRBV11-2 and J is TRBJ1-4; tentative D call: TRBD1 (6 bases). The CDR3 length is 16 residues. The germline V gene has CDR1 SGHAT and CDR2 FQNNGV. Trimming pared 0 bases from V and 0 bases from J, leaving 8 bases between. This chain's CDR3 is CASSLERTATNEKLFF. The CDR3 region has the DNA TGTGCCAGCAGCTTAGAGAGGACAGCAACTAATGAAAAACTGTTTTTT.

The chain joins TRBV28 to TRBJ1-5; D not resolved. The CDR3 runs to 11 residues. Germline CDR1 is MDHEN and CDR2 is SYDVKM. V was clipped by 3 bases and J by 13 bases, with 10 bases between them. The CDR3 nucleotides are TGTGCCAGCAGTTTGAGAACAGTTCAGCATTTT. This codes for CASSLRTVQHF.

The J gene is TRBJ1-5, the V gene TRBV10-3; a weak D match, TRBD1 (6 bases). Trimming took 5 bases from V and 0 from J, leaving 11 bases between them. CDR3 length: 15 residues. CDR1 is ENHRY and CDR2 is SYGVKD in the germline V gene. In nucleotides, the CDR3 is TGTGCCATCAGTAGCCAAGGGGGTAGCAATCAGCCCCAGCATTTT. Its translation is CAISSQGGSNQPQHF.

This clone was counted only a few times. The sample holds other DNA sequences that translate to the same CDR3. The chain is built from TRBV18 and TRBJ2-3; D is undetermined. The germline gives CDR1 KGHSH, CDR2 LQKENI. The CDR3 covers 13 residues. V was cut by 2 bases and J by 6 bases, with 9 bases left in between. Here the CDR3 DNA reads TGTGCCAGCTCACCAGGGCGCGTGGATACGCAGTATTTT. Translated: CASSPGRVDTQYF.

This sequence joins TRBV6-5 and TRBJ2-7; D possibly corresponds to TRBD1 (6 bases). The CDR3 length is 13 residues. Between the trimmed V and J ends, which lost 4 bases and 4 bases, there was a span of 11 bases. Germline assignment: CDR1 MNHEY and CDR2 SVGAGI. Here the CDR3 reads CASSWAQGYEQYF. CDR3 sequence (DNA): TGTGCCAGCAGTTGGGCACAGGGTTACGAGCAGTACTTC.

The V and J genes are TRBV11-2 and TRBJ2-7; D is possibly TRBD1 or TRBD2 (5 bases each). Germline V CDR1 and CDR2: SGHAT, FQNNGV. There are 14 residues in the CDR3. V gave up 5 bases and J gave up 7 bases, with 18 bases separating them. The CDR3 coding sequence is TGTGCCAGCAGCCCAAGGACTGGGAAGGGGGAGCAGTACTTC. Its protein is CASSPRTGKGEQYF.

The genes are TRBV4-3 and TRBJ2-7; D uncertain. Germline loops: CDR1 LGHNA, CDR2 YSLEER. V was pared by 3 bases and J by 2 bases, with 8 bases between. The CDR3 loop spans 13 amino acids. The CDR3, as DNA: TGCGCCAGCAGCCAGACACTAACCTACGAGCAGTACTTC. Translating it yields CASSQTLTYEQYF.

The chain uses TRBV7-9 and TRBJ2-2; 7 nucleotides match TRBD2. The CDR3 is 15 amino acids. CDR1 SEHNR and CDR2 FQNEAQ come from the germline V gene (reference sequence). V was pared by 2 bases and J by 4 bases, with 4 bases of the junction left unmatched. CDR3 loop: CASSLSGVSTGELFF. CDR3 in DNA: TGTGCCAGCAGCTTAAGCGGGGTTTCCACCGGGGAGCTGTTTTTT. Full variable domain (outside the CDR3, taken from reference TRBV7-9 and TRBJ2-2): DTGVSQNPRHKITKRGQNVTFRCDPISEHNRLYWYRQTLGQGPEFLTYFQNEAQLEKSRLLSDRFSAERPKGSFSTLEIQRTEQGDSAMYLCASSLSGVSTGELFFGEGSRLTVL.

The chain has TRBV6-5 and TRBJ1-2; D not certain. V lost 2 bases and J 6 bases, leaving 13 bases between the germline ends. Germline-derived CDR1 and CDR2 are MNHEY and SVGAGI. This CDR3 region has 14 residues. CDR3 residues: CASSYDRLANGYTF. The CDR3 DNA reads as TGTGCCAGCAGTTACGACCGGTTAGCGAATGGCTACACCTTC.

The V call is TRBV2, the J call TRBJ2-1; D might be TRBD2 (7 bases). Germline lookup yields CDR1 SNHLY and CDR2 FYNNEI. This CDR3 region has 12 residues. V gave up 9 bases and J gave up 3 bases, with 9 bases separating them. The CDR3 sequence is CARGGGYNEQFF. For the CDR3, the DNA is TGTGCCAGAGGGGGGGGCTACAATGAGCAGTTCTTC.

The J gene is TRBJ1-2, the V gene TRBV2; possibly TRBD1 for D (5 bases). This CDR3 contains 14 residues. Germline V CDR1 and CDR2: SNHLY, FYNNEI. Trimming removed 10 bases from V and 8 bases from J, with 23 bases in between. CDR3 amino acids: CATQRGAWPLGYTF. As DNA, the CDR3 is TGTGCCACCCAACGTGGGGCCTGGCCCCTCGGCTACACCTTC.

J is TRBJ2-7 and V is TRBV12-5, with D perhaps matching TRBD2 (5 bases). V lost 3 bases, J lost 4 bases, and 7 bases lay in between. The CDR3 runs 12 residues. The germline gives CDR1 LGHNT, CDR2 FRNRAP. The CDR3 region is CASGFRTYEQYF. The CDR3 DNA reads TGTGCTAGTGGTTTCCGGACTTACGAGCAGTACTTC.

About this clone: Additional DNA sequences in this sample encode the identical CDR3. The chain recombines TRBV5-4 with TRBJ1-1, with D possibly TRBD1 on 6 matching bases. The CDR3 is made up of 15 amino acids. Germline V gives CDR1 SGHNT, CDR2 YYREEE (reference sequence). V lost 0 bases and J 0 bases, leaving 9 bases between the germline ends. The CDR3 coding sequence is TGTGCCAGCAGCTTGGCCGGGGGCATGAACACTGAAGCTTTCTTT. Its protein product is CASSLAGGMNTEAFF.

This rearrangement joins TRBV2 to TRBJ1-1, with 7 bases fitting TRBD1. J was trimmed by 5 bases and V by 10 bases; bases with no gene match: 7. Germline CDR1 and CDR2: SNHLY and FYNNEI. The CDR3 sequence is 12 residues long. In nucleotides, the CDR3 is TGTGCCACACGACAGGGTGGGACTGAAGCTTTCTTT. Translation: CATRQGGTEAFF. The full variable domain, in which reference TRBV2 and TRBJ1-1 provide the parts outside the CDR3, is EPEVTQTPSHQVTQMGQEVILRCVPISNHLYFYWYRQILGQKVEFLVSFYNNEISEKSEIFDDQFSVERPDGSNFTLKIRSTKLEDSAMYFCATRQGGTEAFFGQGTRLTVV.

V usage is TRBV18 and J usage is TRBJ2-1; perhaps D is TRBD1 or TRBD2 (5 bases each). Germline CDR1 is KGHSH and CDR2 is LQKENI. The CDR3 is 14 amino acids. Trimming took 2 bases from V and 8 from J, leaving 13 bases between them. CDR3 protein: CASSPIRGADEQFF. In DNA, the CDR3 is TGTGCCAGCTCACCAATAAGGGGAGCGGATGAGCAGTTCTTC.

For the CDR3, the DNA is TGCGCCAGCAGCTCCCGGGACAGCTACAATGAGCAGTTCTTC. It codes for CASSSRDSYNEQFF. V gene TRBV10-1 combines with J gene TRBJ2-1; TRBD1 matches at 7 bases. CDR1 is WNHNN, CDR2 SYGVQD, per germline (reference sequence). J gave up 3 bases and V 6 bases, and 5 bases lay outside the gene matches. This CDR3 contains 14 residues.

This sequence joins TRBV4-1 and TRBJ2-2; the match to TRBD1 covers 11 bases. Germline CDR1 reads MGHRA; CDR2 reads YSYEKL. The CDR3 totals 18 residues. J lost 4 bases, V lost 5 bases, and 12 bases had no gene match. The CDR3 loop is CASSSSKSGTGGTGELFF. CDR3 sequence (DNA): TGCGCCAGCAGCTCCTCAAAGTCGGGGACAGGGGGCACCGGGGAGCTGTTTTTT.

This chain links TRBV6-5 with TRBJ2-1; D is possibly TRBD2 (5 bases). Germline loops: CDR1 MNHEY, CDR2 SVGAGI. CDR3 length equals 15 residues. V lost 6 bases to trimming and J lost 9 bases, with 21 bases between them. DNA of the CDR3: TGTGCCAGCAGGTTAGGGCTAGCTCCTACTGGTGAGCAGTTCTTC. It is translated as CASRLGLAPTGEQFF.

As to this clone: Germline is not matched at one junction end, which may reflect a read error. The chain links TRBV6-5 to TRBJ2-7; D is undetermined. The CDR3 runs to 12 residues. Germline assignment: CDR1 MNHEY and CDR2 SVGAGI. CDR3 DNA sequence: TGCGCGTCCGCGAAAACCAGCTACGAGCAGTACTTC. This translates into CASAKTSYEQYF.

The chain joins TRBV10-3 to TRBJ1-1, with TRBD1 identical over 9 bases. J was trimmed by 7 bases and V by 7 bases; bases with no gene match: 4. This CDR3 spans 12 amino acids. Germline V CDR1 and CDR2: ENHRY, SYGVKD. The CDR3 DNA reads TGTGCCATCACGGGACAGGGCAATGAAGCTTTCTTT. This gives the protein CAITGQGNEAFF.